This T cell receptor beta chain was obtained from a study of T cell repertoires in cytomegalovirus infection. Study as a whole: A matching HLA type, together with CMV infection, was signaled by public TCR beta signatures.

This CDR3 has 11 residues. V gave up 7 bases and J gave up 6 bases, with 12 bases separating them. Germline CDR1 and CDR2: DFQATT and SNEGSKA (reference sequence). This clonotype has a handful of counts. Its antigen is not identified. TCRdb re-called the reads with MiXCR, one entry per CDR3 protein. The table shows 740,000 or so distinct CDR3 sequences, with roughly 36% occurring only once. Study-level results: HLA-C-restricted, CMV-specific TCR beta clonotypes were dominant ex vivo.

What was sequenced was PBMCs. This sequence joins TRBV20-1 and TRBJ1-1; D perhaps matches TRBD1 (6 bases). The sequence came from a human donor in good health (CMV status not recorded). Some clones in this sample may be carry-over from other donors' samples. The CDR3 here is CSGQGLAEAFF. In DNA form, the CDR3 reads TGCAGTGGGCAGGGGTTGGCTGAAGCTTTCTTT.